This TCR beta chain emerged from a study of OX40 agonist ivuxolimab in advanced cancers. As for the study in general: Eligibility rules accepted prior anti-PD-1, anti-PD-L1 or anti-CTLA-4 therapy, and under 45% had some. Regarding the study as a whole: At 0.1 to 3.0 mg/kg and by week 6, CD4+ and CD8+ T cells in the blood had expanded clonally. Partial responders at 0.1-3.0 mg/kg had among the lowest clonal expansion.

Any history of autoimmune disease or systemic immunosuppression disqualified patients. In regard to this clone: What it binds is not known.

TCRdb's copy holds only in-frame clones and misses some; the assay was immunoSEQ multiplex PCR. The data contain about 28,000 clones, around 79% of them seen just once; the ten biggest clones take up about 31%. The CDR3 loop spans 12 amino acids. CDR1 is SGHTS and CDR2 is YDEGEE in the germline V gene. V was clipped by 0 bases and J by 5 bases, with 6 bases between them. This specimen consisted of CD4+ or CD8+ T cells sorted from blood, obtained in a trial of the OX40 agonist ivuxolimab. V gene TRBV5-8 combines with J gene TRBJ2-7, with D uncertain. The sequence derives from an adult with an advanced solid tumor such as melanoma, head and neck, liver or kidney cancer. The CDR3 sequence: CASSLVSDEQYF. CDR3 sequence (DNA): TGTGCCAGCAGCTTGGTTTCGGACGAGCAGTACTTC.